The 5 T cell receptor beta chains presented below share a single source sample, sequenced in a study of response to subunit inactivated influenza vaccine. One entry per CDR3 protein, called by TCRdb with MiXCR from the RT-PCR reads. The data show around 580,000 distinct CDR3 sequences, approximately 15% seen once. Sequenced here: PBMCs from blood, sampled 11 to 12 days after vaccination. These receptors were collected from a man aged 50-60 years who received an inactivated influenza vaccine.

This clonotype was detected only a few times. J is TRBJ2-3 and V is TRBV12-3 or TRBV12-4; D is perhaps TRBD1 (6 bases). Deletions cut 7 bases from V and 3 bases from J, with 17 bases between. This CDR3 has 15 residues. The CDR3 loop is CASTKTGFGTDTQYF. CDR3 nucleotides: TGTGCCAGCACCAAGACAGGATTCGGGACAGATACGCAGTATTTT.

This sequence joins TRBV7-3 and TRBJ2-1; a weak D match, TRBD2 (5 bases). This CDR3 spans 14 amino acids. V shed 5 bases and J shed 2 bases, with 10 bases lying between them. Germline loops: CDR1 SGHTA, CDR2 FQGTGA. For the CDR3, the DNA is TGTGCCAGCAGCAAAAAACTAGCCTACAATGAGCAGTTCTTC. It is translated as CASSKKLAYNEQFF.

V gene TRBV11-2 combines with J gene TRBJ2-7; D could derive from TRBD1 or TRBD2 (5 bases each). Germline lookup yields CDR1 SGHAT and CDR2 FQNNGV. The CDR3 runs to 15 residues. Trimming removed 1 base at V and 2 bases at J, with 12 bases between. The CDR3 here is CASSLVRGVAYEQYF. As DNA, the CDR3 is TGTGCCAGCAGCTTAGTGCGAGGGGTGGCCTACGAGCAGTACTTC.

V usage is TRBV6-6 and J usage is TRBJ2-5; D is unresolved. Trimming shortened V by 7 bases and J by 0 bases, and 6 bases separated the two germline ends. The germline gives CDR1 MNHNY, CDR2 SVGAGI (reference sequence). The CDR3 spans 12 residues. The DNA of the CDR3 is TGTGCCAGCAATAGGTACCAAGAGACCCAGTACTTC. This codes for CASNRYQETQYF.

This clonotype has a handful of counts. The chain has TRBV7-9 and TRBJ2-7, with 9 bases that match TRBD1. The CDR3 totals 15 residues. Germline lookup yields CDR1 SEHNR and CDR2 FQNEAQ (reference sequence). Germline trimming cut 5 bases from V and 5 bases from J; bases unmatched to any gene: 10. The CDR3 spells CASSTDRGSSHEQYF. The CDR3 bases are TGTGCCAGCAGCACGGACAGGGGCTCGTCCCACGAGCAGTACTTC.